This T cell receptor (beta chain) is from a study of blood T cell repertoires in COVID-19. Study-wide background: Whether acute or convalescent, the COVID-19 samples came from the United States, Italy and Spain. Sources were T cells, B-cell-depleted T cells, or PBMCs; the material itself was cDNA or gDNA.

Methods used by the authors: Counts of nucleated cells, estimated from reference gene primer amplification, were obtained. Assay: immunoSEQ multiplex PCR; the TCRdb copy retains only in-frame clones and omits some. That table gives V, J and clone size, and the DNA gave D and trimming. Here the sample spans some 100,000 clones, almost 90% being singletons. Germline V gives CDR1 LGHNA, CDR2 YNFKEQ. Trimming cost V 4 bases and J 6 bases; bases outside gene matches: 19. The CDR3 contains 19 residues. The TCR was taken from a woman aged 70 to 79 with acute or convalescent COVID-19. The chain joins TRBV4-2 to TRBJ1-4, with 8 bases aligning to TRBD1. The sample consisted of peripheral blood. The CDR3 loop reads CASSPSGITAGGLDEKLFF. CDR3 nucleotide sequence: TGTGCCAGCAGCCCGTCGGGGATAACGGCAGGGGGCTTGGATGAAAAACTGTTTTTT.